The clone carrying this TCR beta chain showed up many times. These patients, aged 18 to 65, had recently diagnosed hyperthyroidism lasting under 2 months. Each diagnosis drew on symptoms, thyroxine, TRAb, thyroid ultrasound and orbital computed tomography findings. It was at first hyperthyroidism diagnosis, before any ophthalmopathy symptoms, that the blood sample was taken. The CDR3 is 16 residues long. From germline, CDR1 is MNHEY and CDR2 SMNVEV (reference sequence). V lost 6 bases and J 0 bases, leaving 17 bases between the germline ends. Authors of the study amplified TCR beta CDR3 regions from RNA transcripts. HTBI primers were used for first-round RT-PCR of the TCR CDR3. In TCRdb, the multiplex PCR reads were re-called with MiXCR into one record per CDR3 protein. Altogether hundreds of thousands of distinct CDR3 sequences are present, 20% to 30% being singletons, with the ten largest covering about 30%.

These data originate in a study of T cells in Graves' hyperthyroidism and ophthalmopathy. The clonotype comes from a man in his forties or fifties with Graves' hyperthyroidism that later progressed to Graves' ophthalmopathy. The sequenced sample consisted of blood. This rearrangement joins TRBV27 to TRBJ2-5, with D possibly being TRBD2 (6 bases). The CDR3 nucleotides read TGTGCCAGCAGGCGTAGACTAGTCTCGTACCAAGAGACCCAGTACTTC. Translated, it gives CASRRRLVSYQETQYF.